One T cell receptor beta chain is described in this entry. Its antigen is undetermined. Germline V lookup: CDR1 LNHDA, CDR2 SQIVND (reference sequence). V shed 10 bases, J shed 3 bases, and the junction held 6 bases outside the gene matches. This CDR3 comprises 13 residues. This specimen belongs to a study of CD8+CD57+ T cells in acquired aplastic anemia. Study-wide background: The study obtained an average of about 3.4 ug of DNA from sorted CD4+ and CD8+ cells. Study findings and constraints: Patients and controls had CD8+ Simpson's diversity values that were not significantly distinct. In common between the patients and the controls were more than 25 CD8+ CDR3 sequences.

The TCR beta profiling, which covered VDJ combination and CDR3 sequence, was carried out using genomic DNA as the template. MiXCR, run by TCRdb on the reads, gives a single entry per CDR3 protein. The table has some 280,000 distinct CDR3 sequences, around 60% seen once. This sequence was found in a human donor with severe aplastic anemia or a healthy control (not recorded which). Sequencing was carried out using sorted CD4+, CD8+, or CD8+CD57+ T cells (not recorded which) from PBMCs. The V call is TRBV19, the J call TRBJ1-1, with TRBD1 matching 9 bases. The CDR3: CATGTGMDTEAFF. CDR3 nucleotide sequence: TGTGCCACCGGGACAGGGATGGACACTGAAGCTTTCTTT.